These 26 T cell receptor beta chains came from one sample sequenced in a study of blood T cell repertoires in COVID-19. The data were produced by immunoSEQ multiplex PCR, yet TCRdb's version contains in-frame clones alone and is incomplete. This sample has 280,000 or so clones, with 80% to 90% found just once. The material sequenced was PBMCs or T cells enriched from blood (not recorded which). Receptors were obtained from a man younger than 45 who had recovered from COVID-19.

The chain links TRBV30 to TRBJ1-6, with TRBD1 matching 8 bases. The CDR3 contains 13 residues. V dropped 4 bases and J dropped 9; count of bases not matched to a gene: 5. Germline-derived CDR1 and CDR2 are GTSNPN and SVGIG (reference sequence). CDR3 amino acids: CAWNWQGASPLHF. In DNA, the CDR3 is TGTGCCTGGAATTGGCAGGGGGCTTCACCCCTCCACTTT. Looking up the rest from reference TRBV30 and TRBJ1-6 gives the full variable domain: SQTIHQWPATLVQPVGSPLSLECTVEGTSNPNLYWYRQAAGRGLQLLFYSVGIGQISSEVPQNLSASRPQDRQFILSSKKLLLSDSGFYLCAWNWQGASPLHFGNGTRLTVT.

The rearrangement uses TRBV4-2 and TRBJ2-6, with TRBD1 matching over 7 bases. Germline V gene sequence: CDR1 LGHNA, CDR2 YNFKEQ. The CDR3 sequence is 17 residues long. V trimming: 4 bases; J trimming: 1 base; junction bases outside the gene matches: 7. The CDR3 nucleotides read TGTGCCAGCAGCCTAAATCTGGACAGGTCTGGGGCCAACGTCCTGACTTTC. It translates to CASSLNLDRSGANVLTF.

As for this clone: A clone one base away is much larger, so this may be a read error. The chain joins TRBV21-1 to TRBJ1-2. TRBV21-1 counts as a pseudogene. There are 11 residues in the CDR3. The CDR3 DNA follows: TGTGCCAGCAGCTCCGGGGGGGGCTACACCTTC. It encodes CASSSGGGYTF.

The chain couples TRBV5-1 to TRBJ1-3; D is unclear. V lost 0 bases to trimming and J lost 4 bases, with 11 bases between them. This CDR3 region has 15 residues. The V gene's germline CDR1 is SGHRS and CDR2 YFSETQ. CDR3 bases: TGCGCCAGCAGCTTGGGCACGGTTTCGGGAAACACCATATATTTT. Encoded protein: CASSLGTVSGNTIYF.

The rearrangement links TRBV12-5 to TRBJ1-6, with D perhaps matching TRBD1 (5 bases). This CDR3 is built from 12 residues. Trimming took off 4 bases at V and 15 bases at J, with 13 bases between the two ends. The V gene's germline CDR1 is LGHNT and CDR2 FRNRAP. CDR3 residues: CASGYGGGHLHF. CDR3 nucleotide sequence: TGTGCTAGTGGTTACGGGGGGGGTCACCTCCACTTT.

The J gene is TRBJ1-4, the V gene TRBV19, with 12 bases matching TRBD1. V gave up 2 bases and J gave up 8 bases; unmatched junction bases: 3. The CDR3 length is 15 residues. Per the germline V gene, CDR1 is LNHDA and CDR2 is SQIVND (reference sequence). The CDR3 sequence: CASSIMGTGGEKLFF. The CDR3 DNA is TGTGCCAGTAGTATAATGGGGACAGGGGGCGAAAAACTGTTTTTT.

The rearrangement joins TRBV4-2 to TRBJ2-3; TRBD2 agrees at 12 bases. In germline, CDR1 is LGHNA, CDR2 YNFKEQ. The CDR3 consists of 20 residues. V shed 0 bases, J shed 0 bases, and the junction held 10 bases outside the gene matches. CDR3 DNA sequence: TGTGCCAGCAGCCAAGATCGGGTTCTAGCGGGGGGGTATAGCACAGATACGCAGTATTTT. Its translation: CASSQDRVLAGGYSTDTQYF.

The CDR3 DNA sequence: TGTGCCAGCAGTTTAGCAGGGAATGGCTACACCTTC. It translates to CASSLAGNGYTF. The rearrangement joins TRBV6-6 to TRBJ1-2; tentative D call: TRBD1 (5 bases). The CDR3 consists of 12 residues. Germline CDR1 is MNHNY and CDR2 is SVGAGI (reference sequence). Trimming stripped 4 bases from V and 6 bases from J, with 9 bases between.

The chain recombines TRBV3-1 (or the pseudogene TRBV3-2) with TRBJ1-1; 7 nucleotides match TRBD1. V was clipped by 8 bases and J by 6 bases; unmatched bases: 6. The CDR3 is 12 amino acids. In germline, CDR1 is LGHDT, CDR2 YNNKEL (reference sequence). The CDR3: CASGETGAEAFF. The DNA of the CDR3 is TGTGCCAGCGGAGAAACAGGGGCTGAAGCTTTCTTT.

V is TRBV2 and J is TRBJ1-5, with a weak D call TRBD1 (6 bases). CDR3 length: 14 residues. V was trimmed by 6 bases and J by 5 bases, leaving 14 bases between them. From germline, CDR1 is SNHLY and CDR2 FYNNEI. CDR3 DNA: TGTGCCAGCAGGGACCGACAGGCCGATCAGCCCCAGCATTTT. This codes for CASRDRQADQPQHF.

This CDR3 is CASSLPFRTGVAGNTIYF. In DNA form, the CDR3 reads TGTGCCAGCAGCTTGCCCTTTAGGACAGGGGTAGCTGGAAACACCATATATTTT. J is TRBJ1-3 and V is TRBV7-8; TRBD1 matches 9 bases. From germline, CDR1 is SGHVS and CDR2 FQNEAQ. CDR3 length: 18 residues. V shed 3 bases, J shed 2 bases, and the junction held 11 bases outside the gene matches.

CDR3 in DNA: TGCGCCAGCAGCCACCCTCCCGAGGGCGGAGAGACCCAGTACTTC. Translating gives CASSHPPEGGETQYF. The genes are TRBV4-3 and TRBJ2-5, with D possibly TRBD2 on 5 matching bases. Trimming took 3 bases from V and 4 from J, leaving 15 bases between them. In germline, CDR1 is LGHNA, CDR2 YSLEER. The CDR3 is 15 amino acids.

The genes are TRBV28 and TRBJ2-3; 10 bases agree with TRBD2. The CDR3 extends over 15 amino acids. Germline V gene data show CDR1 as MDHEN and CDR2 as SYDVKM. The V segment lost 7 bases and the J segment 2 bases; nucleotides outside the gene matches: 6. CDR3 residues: CASKIAGGATDTQYF. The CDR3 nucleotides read TGTGCCAGCAAGATAGCGGGGGGTGCCACAGATACGCAGTATTTT.

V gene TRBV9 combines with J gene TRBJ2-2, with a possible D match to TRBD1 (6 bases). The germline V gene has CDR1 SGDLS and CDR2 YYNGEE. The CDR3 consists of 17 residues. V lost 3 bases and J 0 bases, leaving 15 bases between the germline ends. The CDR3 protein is CASSAILGTTNTGELFF. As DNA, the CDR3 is TGTGCCAGCAGCGCCATCCTCGGGACAACGAACACCGGGGAGCTGTTTTTT.

For the CDR3, the DNA is TGTGCCAGCAGCCCGGGGACTAGCCGCTACGAGCAGTACTTC. Protein sequence: CASSPGTSRYEQYF. V and J are TRBV9 and TRBJ2-7; 9 bases are shared with TRBD2. The CDR3 runs to 14 residues. J lost 3 bases, V lost 4 bases, and 5 bases had no gene match. The germline gives CDR1 SGDLS, CDR2 YYNGEE. The complete variable domain, with remaining parts taken from reference TRBV9 and TRBJ2-7, reads DSGVTQTPKHLITATGQRVTLRCSPRSGDLSVYWYQQSLDQGLQFLIQYYNGEERAKGNILERFSAQQFPDLHSELNLSSLELGDSALYFCASSPGTSRYEQYFGPGTRLTVT.

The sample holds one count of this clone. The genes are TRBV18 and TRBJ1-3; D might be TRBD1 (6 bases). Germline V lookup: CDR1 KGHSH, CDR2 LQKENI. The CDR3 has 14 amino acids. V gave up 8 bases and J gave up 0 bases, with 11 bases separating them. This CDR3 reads CASVRDTSGNTIYF. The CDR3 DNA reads TGTGCCAGCGTCCGGGACACCTCTGGAAACACCATATATTTT.

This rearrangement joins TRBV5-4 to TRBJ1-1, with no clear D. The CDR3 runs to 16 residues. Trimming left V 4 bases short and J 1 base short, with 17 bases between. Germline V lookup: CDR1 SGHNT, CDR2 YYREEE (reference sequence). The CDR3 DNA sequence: TGTGCCAGCAGCCCCTTCCCCTTAGGAGGGAACACTGAAGCTTTCTTT. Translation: CASSPFPLGGNTEAFF.

The CDR3 DNA sequence: TGCGCCAGCAGCCGAAACTTCCCGGGACAGAGAACTGAAGCTTTCTTT. Amino acids: CASSRNFPGQRTEAFF. The genes are TRBV4-1 and TRBJ1-1; TRBD1 matches at 7 bases. After removal of 4 bases from V and 5 bases from J, the junction contained 13 bases not matched to a gene. The germline CDR1 and CDR2 sequences are MGHRA and YSYEKL. CDR3 length equals 16 residues.

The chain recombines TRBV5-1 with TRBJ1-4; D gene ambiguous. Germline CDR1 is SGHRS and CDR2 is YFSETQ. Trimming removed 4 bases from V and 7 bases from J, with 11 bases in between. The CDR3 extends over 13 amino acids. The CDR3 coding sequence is TGCGCCAGCAGCCCGGGGTTGGGTGAAAAACTGTTTTTT. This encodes CASSPGLGEKLFF. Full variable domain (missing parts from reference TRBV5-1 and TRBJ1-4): KAGVTQTPRYLIKTRGQQVTLSCSPISGHRSVSWYQQTPGQGLQFLFEYFSETQRNKGNFPGRFSGRQFSNSRSEMNVSTLELGDSALYLCASSPGLGEKLFFGSGTQLSVL.

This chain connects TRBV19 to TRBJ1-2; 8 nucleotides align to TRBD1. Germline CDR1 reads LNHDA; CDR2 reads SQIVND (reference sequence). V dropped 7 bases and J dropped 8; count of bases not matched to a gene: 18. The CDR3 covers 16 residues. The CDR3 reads CASTSFGQGYEKGYTF. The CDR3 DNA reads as TGTGCCAGTACCTCCTTCGGACAGGGCTACGAGAAAGGCTACACCTTC.

The CDR3 bases are TGTGCCAGCGCTACCGCGAGCGGGGGGGGAAATTTTAGGAATTTTGAGCAGTTCTTC. Its translation: CASATASGGGNFRNFEQFF. The chain links TRBV7-6 to TRBJ2-1; 10 nucleotides line up with TRBD2. The CDR3 spans 19 residues. J lost 9 bases, V lost 8 bases, and 25 bases had no gene match. CDR1 SGHVS and CDR2 FNYEAQ come from the germline V gene.

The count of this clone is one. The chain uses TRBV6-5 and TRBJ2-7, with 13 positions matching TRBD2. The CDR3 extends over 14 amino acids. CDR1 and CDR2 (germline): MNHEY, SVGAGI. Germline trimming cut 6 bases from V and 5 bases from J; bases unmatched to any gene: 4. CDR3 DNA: TGTGCCAGCAGAGGACTAGCGGGGGATGACGAGCAGTACTTC. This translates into CASRGLAGDDEQYF.

The CDR3 bases are TGTGCCAGCAGCGAGGGACAGGGGTCCTACAATGAGCAGTTCTTC. It specifies CASSEGQGSYNEQFF. V is TRBV7-3 and J is TRBJ2-1, with TRBD1 matching over 10 bases. This CDR3 spans 15 amino acids. From germline, CDR1 is SGHTA and CDR2 FQGTGA. Germline trimming cut 5 bases from V and 1 base from J; bases unmatched to any gene: 2.

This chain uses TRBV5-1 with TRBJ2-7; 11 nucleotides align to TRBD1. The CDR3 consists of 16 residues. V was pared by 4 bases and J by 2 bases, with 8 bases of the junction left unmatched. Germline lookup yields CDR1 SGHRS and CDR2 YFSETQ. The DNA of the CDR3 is TGCGCCAGCAGCCCCGGGACAGGGGGGACCACCTACGAGCAGTACTTC. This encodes CASSPGTGGTTYEQYF.

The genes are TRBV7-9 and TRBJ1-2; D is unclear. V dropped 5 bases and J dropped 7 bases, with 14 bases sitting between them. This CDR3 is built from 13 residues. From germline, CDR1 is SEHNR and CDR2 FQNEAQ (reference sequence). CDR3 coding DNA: TGTGCCAGCAGCCTACCCTCCGCGGGTGGCTACACCTTC. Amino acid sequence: CASSLPSAGGYTF.

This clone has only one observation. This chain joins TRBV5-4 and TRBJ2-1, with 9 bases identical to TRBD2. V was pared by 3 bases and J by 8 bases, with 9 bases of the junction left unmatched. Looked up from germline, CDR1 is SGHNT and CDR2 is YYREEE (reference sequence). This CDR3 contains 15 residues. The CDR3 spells CASSWTSASGDEQFF. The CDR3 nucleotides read TGTGCCAGCAGCTGGACTAGCGCCTCGGGGGATGAGCAGTTCTTC.